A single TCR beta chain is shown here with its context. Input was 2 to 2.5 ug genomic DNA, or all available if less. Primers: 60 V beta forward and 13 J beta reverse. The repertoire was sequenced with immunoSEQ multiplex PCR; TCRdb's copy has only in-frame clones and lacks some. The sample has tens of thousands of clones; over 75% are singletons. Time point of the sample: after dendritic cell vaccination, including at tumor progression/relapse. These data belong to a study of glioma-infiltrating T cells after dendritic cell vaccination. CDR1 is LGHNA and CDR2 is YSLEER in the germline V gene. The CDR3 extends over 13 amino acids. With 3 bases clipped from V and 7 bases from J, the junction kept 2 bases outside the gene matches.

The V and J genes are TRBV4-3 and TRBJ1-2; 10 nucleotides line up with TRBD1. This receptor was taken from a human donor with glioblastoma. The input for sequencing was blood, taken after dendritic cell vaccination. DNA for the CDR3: TGCGCCAGCAGCCACGACAGGGGGCCTGGCTACACCTTC. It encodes CASSHDRGPGYTF.